This TCR beta chain was observed in a study of early T cells in non-severe SARS-CoV-2 infection. Study at large: The authors sequenced bulk RNA from unsorted whole blood, leaving chains unpaired.

This clonotype was found a few times. TCRdb called the 5' RACE reads again in MiXCR, with one record for every CDR3 protein. The sample includes 100,000 to 150,000 distinct CDR3 sequences, 14% to 15% of them seen just once. The CDR3 is made up of 13 amino acids. Germline CDR1 MNHEY, CDR2 SVGAGI. V was clipped by 6 bases and J by 6 bases, with 14 bases between them. The source is an adult who was a healthcare worker with PCR-confirmed SARS-CoV-2 infection or an uninfected control (not recorded which). Sequenced sample: whole blood. J is TRBJ1-2 and V is TRBV6-5; tentatively, D is TRBD1 (5 bases). This chain's CDR3 is CASRPGAGDGYTF. The CDR3 DNA reads TGTGCCAGCAGACCCGGGGCCGGAGATGGCTACACCTTC.